This TCR beta chain stems from a study of cytomegalovirus exposure and HLA in healthy donors. Regarding donors, all were healthy bone marrow donors. With regard to this clone: As yet, its antigen is unknown.

The primer mix had 60 Vbeta and 13 Jbeta primers. Study processing details: Approximately 72 million unique TCR beta chains, roughly 11 million of them shared, were counted by a later analysis. Assay used: immunoSEQ multiplex PCR; TCRdb lists only in-frame clones, some missing. The V and J calls and the clone size are those of that table, but D and trimming were determined from the DNA. The repertoire holds some 120,000 clones, with 15% to 19% as singletons. Study-wide points: With DRB1 most and HLA-C fewest, TCR association rates differed between HLA loci in a later analysis.

Deletions cut 6 bases from V and 5 bases from J, with 11 bases between. In germline, CDR1 is MNHGY, CDR2 SAAAGT. This CDR3 has 12 amino acids. The specimen sequenced was PBMCs. The gene calls are TRBV6-8 and TRBJ2-7, with no clear D. This TCR came from a woman aged 18-29 years in good health and CMV-seronegative. CDR3 region: CASSTHSNEQYF. In DNA form, the CDR3 reads TGTGCCAGCAGCACGCATAGCAACGAGCAGTACTTC.